This is a list of T cell receptor beta chains from one sample in a study of blood T cell repertoires in COVID-19. Here immunoSEQ multiplex PCR was the method, and the copy in TCRdb shows in-frame clones only, minus some. The sample holds roughly 62,000 clones, roughly 80% seen once. The sequenced sample was peripheral blood. The source of these receptors is a human donor in a cohort sampled during active COVID-19. Each CDR3 is given with its conserved first and last residue. Each record gives: D gene, clone size, V gene, J gene, CDR3 length, CDR3 protein, CDR3 DNA. A D gene is named only where the DNA matches it firmly. Some rows mark clone size as missing; the rest say once, few, many or name a class of expanded clone.

NA	NA	TRBV7-2	TRBJ1-2	17	CASSKIPLLEGVYGYTF	TGTGCCAGCAGCAAAATCCCTTTATTAGAGGGGGTCTATGGCTACACCTTC
TRBD1	NA	TRBV29-1	TRBJ2-7	11	CSGWTGGEQYF	TGCAGCGGGTGGACAGGGGGCGAGCAGTACTTC
NA	NA	TRBV9	TRBJ1-2	12	CASSQGGGGYTF	TGTGCCAGCAGCCAAGGCGGGGGGGGCTACACCTTC
NA	NA	TRBV4-1	TRBJ2-2	16	CASSVNGRDQGGELFF	TGCGCCAGCAGCGTGAACGGGCGTGATCAGGGCGGGGAGCTGTTTTTT
NA	NA	TRBV24-1	TRBJ2-1	15	CATSDFEGAYNEQFF	TGTGCCACCAGTGATTTCGAGGGGGCCTACAATGAGCAGTTCTTC
TRBD1	few	TRBV27	TRBJ2-4	14	CASSSPGQGNIQYF	TGTGCCAGCAGTTCCCCGGGACAGGGAAACATTCAGTACTTC
NA	few	TRBV6-5	TRBJ2-5	14	CASRTRGGKETQYF	TGTGCCAGCAGGACCAGGGGTGGGAAAGAGACCCAGTACTTC
TRBD2	NA	TRBV2	TRBJ2-2	15	CASSLAGRVTGELFF	TGTGCCAGCAGCTTAGCGGGAAGGGTAACCGGGGAGCTGTTTTTT
NA	NA	TRBV6-5	TRBJ1-5	14	CASIPGYSNQPQHF	TGTGCCAGCATTCCGGGGTATAGCAATCAGCCCCAGCATTTT
TRBD1	NA	TRBV27	TRBJ2-7	14	CASSLVQGKSEQYF	TGTGCCAGCAGTCTCGTACAGGGGAAAAGCGAGCAGTACTTC
TRBD1	NA	TRBV11-2	TRBJ1-4	13	CASRVGTGEKLFF	TGTGCCAGCAGGGTTGGGACAGGCGAAAAACTGTTTTTT
TRBD2	NA	TRBV6-1	TRBJ2-7	17	CASSEALRGGRRNEQYF	TGTGCCAGCAGTGAAGCGCTTCGGGGGGGACGTCGTAACGAGCAGTACTTC
NA	NA	TRBV5-1	TRBJ2-5	14	CASSLDRLGETQYF	TGCGCCAGCAGCTTGGACAGGTTAGGAGAGACCCAGTACTTC
TRBD2	NA	TRBV5-3	TRBJ2-1	18	CARSSGLAGVFSSREQFF	TGTGCCAGAAGCTCCGGACTAGCGGGAGTTTTCAGTTCTAGGGAGCAGTTCTTC
NA	NA	TRBV5-5	TRBJ2-3	15	CASSLVGHRTDTQYF	TGTGCCAGCAGCTTGGTGGGACACAGGACAGATACGCAGTATTTT
NA	NA	TRBV7-2	TRBJ1-1	16	CASSLVLGQGNTEAFF	TGTGCCAGCAGCTTAGTATTGGGCCAGGGGAACACTGAAGCTTTCTTT